These 30 T cell receptor beta chains came from one sample sequenced in a study of blood T cell repertoires in COVID-19. Measured with immunoSEQ multiplex PCR; TCRdb has only the in-frame clones, and not every one. The sample records approximately 210,000 clones, 94% being singletons. The sequencing sample was made of peripheral blood. Every receptor here comes from a young man with COVID-19, enrolled during active disease.

The chain couples TRBV19 to TRBJ2-7; D unclear. V lost 2 bases and J 4 bases, leaving 21 bases between the germline ends. Germline CDR1 is LNHDA and CDR2 is SQIVND (reference sequence). The CDR3 has 17 residues. CDR3 sequence (DNA): TGTGCCAGTAGTATATCATTAGACTCCCACTCCTATTACGAGCAGTACTTC. Its protein product is CASSISLDSHSYYEQYF.

The V gene is TRBV2, the J gene TRBJ2-5; 11 bases are a match to TRBD2. The germline gives CDR1 SNHLY, CDR2 FYNNEI. This CDR3 has 14 amino acids. V was clipped by 7 bases and J by 5 bases; unmatched bases: 6. The CDR3 bases are TGTGCCAGCACCTCTAGCGGGGGGCTCGAGACCCAGTACTTC. Protein: CASTSSGGLETQYF. Together with reference TRBV2 and TRBJ2-5, the CDR3 gives the full variable domain: EPEVTQTPSHQVTQMGQEVILRCVPISNHLYFYWYRQILGQKVEFLVSFYNNEISEKSEIFDDQFSVERPDGSNFTLKIRSTKLEDSAMYFCASTSSGGLETQYFGPGTRLLVL.

The chain carries TRBV2 and TRBJ1-5, with D unresolved. Looked up from germline, CDR1 is SNHLY and CDR2 is FYNNEI. The CDR3 sequence is 14 residues long. V was cut by 6 bases and J by 1 base, with 10 bases left in between. Here the CDR3 reads CASSLGLSNQPQHF. The CDR3 nucleotides are TGTGCCAGCAGCCTGGGCCTAAGCAATCAGCCCCAGCATTTT. Using reference TRBV2 and TRBJ1-5 for the parts outside the CDR3, the full variable domain is EPEVTQTPSHQVTQMGQEVILRCVPISNHLYFYWYRQILGQKVEFLVSFYNNEISEKSEIFDDQFSVERPDGSNFTLKIRSTKLEDSAMYFCASSLGLSNQPQHFGDGTRLSIL.

For the CDR3, the DNA is TGTGCCAGTACGACTAGCGGGGGGATCGATGAGCAGTTCTTC. Protein sequence: CASTTSGGIDEQFF. The J gene is TRBJ2-1, the V gene TRBV19, with 13 bases lining up with TRBD2. V dropped 7 bases and J dropped 8; count of bases not matched to a gene: 5. CDR3 length: 14 amino acids. Per the germline V gene, CDR1 is LNHDA and CDR2 is SQIVND (reference sequence). Together with reference TRBV19 and TRBJ2-1, the CDR3 gives the full variable domain: DGGITQSPKYLFRKEGQNVTLSCEQNLNHDAMYWYRQDPGQGLRLIYYSQIVNDFQKGDIAEGYSVSREKKESFPLTVTSAQKNPTAFYLCASTTSGGIDEQFFGPGTRLTVL.

The chain joins TRBV5-5 to TRBJ2-5, with 11 bases identical to TRBD2. There are 16 residues in the CDR3. The germline V gene encodes CDR1 SGHKS and CDR2 YYEKEE (reference sequence). V shed 4 bases, J shed 4 bases, and the junction held 9 bases outside the gene matches. CDR3 DNA: TGTGCCAGCAGCCGACGGACTAGCGGGTCGGGAGAGACCCAGTACTTC. This translates into CASSRRTSGSGETQYF. Combining the CDR3 with reference TRBV5-5 and TRBJ2-5 gives the whole variable domain DAGVTQSPTHLIKTRGQQVTLRCSPISGHKSVSWYQQVLGQGPQFIFQYYEKEERGRGNFPDRFSARQFPNYSSELNVNALLLGDSALYLCASSRRTSGSGETQYFGPGTRLLVL.

V usage is TRBV5-1 and J usage is TRBJ1-1; 7 nucleotides agree with TRBD1. Trimming at V came to 3 bases and at J to 2 bases, leaving 7 bases not matched to a gene. The CDR3 has 15 residues. CDR1 SGHRS and CDR2 YFSETQ come from the germline V gene. CDR3 amino acids: CASSSQTGRNTEAFF. In DNA form, the CDR3 reads TGCGCCAGCAGCTCCCAGACAGGGCGAAACACTGAAGCTTTCTTT.

The rearrangement uses TRBV12-3 or TRBV12-4 and TRBJ2-5; TRBD2 matches at 9 bases. CDR3 length equals 13 residues. J was trimmed by 7 bases and V by 2 bases; bases with no gene match: 2. CDR3 DNA: TGTGCCAGCAGTTTACAACTAGCGGGGACCCAGTACTTC. Translated: CASSLQLAGTQYF.

V and J are TRBV19 and TRBJ2-5, with 7 positions matching TRBD1. Looked up from germline, CDR1 is LNHDA and CDR2 is SQIVND (reference sequence). J gave up 6 bases and V 6 bases, and 13 bases lay outside the gene matches. The CDR3 spans 15 residues. CDR3 region: CASRRGPDREQTQYF. The CDR3 DNA reads TGTGCCAGTAGACGAGGACCAGACAGGGAACAGACCCAGTACTTC.

The V gene is TRBV6-5, the J gene TRBJ1-5; weak D call: TRBD1 (5 bases). The CDR3 is 13 residues long. The V and J ends lost 6 bases and 7 bases respectively, with 13 bases between them. CDR1 is MNHEY and CDR2 is SVGAGI in the germline V gene. The CDR3 loop reads CASRLDGGQPQHF. The DNA for the CDR3 is TGTGCCAGCAGACTTGACGGGGGGCAGCCCCAGCATTTT.

The rearrangement joins TRBV4-1 to TRBJ2-1; tentative D call: TRBD2 (7 bases). CDR1 MGHRA and CDR2 YSYEKL come from the germline V gene. The CDR3 has 15 residues. V was trimmed by 7 bases and J by 9 bases, leaving 22 bases between them. The CDR3 region is CASTRLLRGPGEQFF. CDR3 sequence (DNA): TGCGCCAGCACCAGGCTCCTGCGGGGGCCCGGTGAGCAGTTCTTC.

V and J are TRBV19 and TRBJ2-7; D might be TRBD2 (6 bases). Per the germline V gene, CDR1 is LNHDA and CDR2 is SQIVND (reference sequence). CDR3 length equals 15 residues. Trimming stripped 3 bases from V and 6 bases from J, with 18 bases between. CDR3 in DNA: TGTGCCAGTAGTATTCGCGGGGCGCTAACTGGCGAGCAGTACTTC. It is translated as CASSIRGALTGEQYF.

This clone was observed a single time. CDR3 nucleotide sequence: TGCAGCGTTTCCGAACCAGTGAACACTGAAGCTTTCTTT. It translates to CSVSEPVNTEAFF. This chain links TRBV29-1 with TRBJ1-1; no clear D. This CDR3 contains 13 residues. The germline gives CDR1 SQVTM, CDR2 ANQGSEA. V lost 5 bases to trimming and J lost 0 bases, with 10 bases between them.

This clone has just one count. The chain has TRBV21-1 and TRBJ2-2; TRBD1 reflects the table's D call only, with no check against the DNA. TRBV21-1 is given as a pseudogene. This CDR3 comprises 16 residues. The DNA for the CDR3 is TGTGCCAGCAGCAAAACCCAGAACGCGAACACCGGGGAGCTGTTTTTT. Translating it yields CASSKTQNANTGELFF.

This rearrangement joins TRBV19 to TRBJ1-5; D may be TRBD1 (5 bases). The germline V gene encodes CDR1 LNHDA and CDR2 SQIVND (reference sequence). The CDR3 loop spans 13 amino acids. Trimming shortened V by 8 bases and J by 5 bases, and 13 bases separated the two germline ends. CDR3 amino acids: CASGRTHHQPQHF. For the CDR3, the DNA is TGTGCCAGTGGCAGGACACATCATCAGCCCCAGCATTTT.

The chain is built from TRBV27 and TRBJ2-4; no clear D. CDR1 is MNHEY and CDR2 is SMNVEV in the germline V gene (reference sequence). Trimming removed 0 bases at V and 0 bases at J, with 6 bases between. The CDR3 contains 15 residues. In DNA, the CDR3 is TGTGCCAGCAGTTTATCCCCTTTAGCCAAAAACATTCAGTACTTC. Translated: CASSLSPLAKNIQYF.

The rearrangement uses TRBV5-1 and TRBJ2-1; 7 bases map to TRBD2. The trim removed 3 bases at V and 6 bases at J, leaving 6 bases unmatched. CDR1 is SGHRS and CDR2 is YFSETQ in the germline V gene. The CDR3 length is 14 residues. Written as DNA, the CDR3 is TGCGCCAGCAGCTCCGTCGTAGCGGGCAATGAGCAGTTCTTC. Encoded protein: CASSSVVAGNEQFF.

The gene calls are TRBV5-1 and TRBJ1-3; tentative D call: TRBD1 (5 bases). The CDR3 loop spans 14 amino acids. V lost 4 bases and J 2 bases, leaving 10 bases between the germline ends. CDR1 and CDR2 from the germline V gene are SGHRS and YFSETQ. CDR3 region: CASSPQGAGNTIYF. CDR3 nucleotide sequence: TGCGCCAGCAGCCCGCAGGGCGCTGGAAACACCATATATTTT.

V gene TRBV28 combines with J gene TRBJ2-7; D is perhaps TRBD2 (5 bases). The CDR3 spans 14 residues. CDR1 and CDR2 (germline): MDHEN, SYDVKM. Trimming left V 7 bases short and J 0 bases short, with 13 bases between. The CDR3, as DNA: TGTGCCAGCAATACCGGGGTTAGCTCCTACGAGCAGTACTTC. It encodes CASNTGVSSYEQYF.

The chain has TRBV11-3 and TRBJ2-1; 9 bases are shared with TRBD1. V shed 1 base, J shed 4 bases, and the junction held 5 bases outside the gene matches. The CDR3 contains 16 residues. Per germline, CDR1 SGHNT and CDR2 YENEEA. The CDR3 nucleotides are TGTGCCAGCAGCTTAGGGGGACAGGGCCCTTACAATGAGCAGTTCTTC. This gives the protein CASSLGGQGPYNEQFF. The full variable domain, its missing parts supplied by reference TRBV11-3 and TRBJ2-1, is EAGVVQSPRYKIIEKKQPVAFWCNPISGHNTLYWYLQNLGQGPELLIRYENEEAVDDSQLPKDRFSAERLKGVDSTLKIQPAELGDSAVYLCASSLGGQGPYNEQFFGPGTRLTVL.

V usage is TRBV5-1 and J usage is TRBJ1-2; D is unclear. Germline loops: CDR1 SGHRS, CDR2 YFSETQ. The CDR3 runs to 12 residues. V was cut by 1 base and J by 10 bases, with 11 bases left in between. The DNA for the CDR3 is TGCGCCAGCAGCTTGTCAACAGCCCCCTACACCTTC. Its protein product is CASSLSTAPYTF.

The rearrangement joins TRBV7-3 to TRBJ2-2; weak D call: TRBD2 (5 bases). There are 13 residues in the CDR3. From germline, CDR1 is SGHTA and CDR2 FQGTGA. Trimming cost V 5 bases and J 7 bases, with 11 bases left between them. CDR3 nucleotide sequence: TGTGCCAGCAGCCTCCGTCGGGACGGGGAGCTGTTTTTT. The encoded protein is CASSLRRDGELFF.

The gene calls are TRBV30 and TRBJ2-3; 11 bases are a match to TRBD2. Trimming cost V 4 bases and J 0 bases; bases outside gene matches: 3. This CDR3 is 15 amino acids long. Per the germline V gene, CDR1 is GTSNPN and CDR2 is SVGIG (reference sequence). The CDR3: CAWTSGGSSTDTQYF. Here the CDR3 DNA reads TGTGCCTGGACTAGCGGGGGGTCTAGCACAGATACGCAGTATTTT.

V usage is TRBV10-3 and J usage is TRBJ1-6; possibly TRBD1 for D (5 bases). The germline V gene encodes CDR1 ENHRY and CDR2 SYGVKD. The V end was cut by 8 bases, the J end by 0 bases, with 17 bases between. The CDR3 is 17 residues long. CDR3 coding DNA: TGTGCCATCGGGCGGGACCAGGGATCCTCCTATAATTCACCCCTCCACTTT. This codes for CAIGRDQGSSYNSPLHF.

V usage is TRBV6-1 and J usage is TRBJ2-7; no clear D gene. The ends were cut back, 0 bases at V and 0 bases at J, with 12 bases in the middle. Germline CDR1 and CDR2: MNHNS and SASEGT. This CDR3 has 16 amino acids. CDR3 coding DNA: TGTGCCAGCAGTGAAGCCCGGCGGCCGAGCTCCTACGAGCAGTACTTC. The encoded protein is CASSEARRPSSYEQYF.

This clone was picked up a small number of times. CDR3 protein: CASSPGTGNEKLFF. The DNA of the CDR3 is TGTGCCAGCTCACCCGGGACAGGCAATGAAAAACTGTTTTTT. The chain uses TRBV18 and TRBJ1-4; 8 bases match TRBD1. J was trimmed by 5 bases and V by 3 bases; bases with no gene match: 2. CDR3 length equals 14 residues. Germline-derived CDR1 and CDR2 are KGHSH and LQKENI. Filled out from reference TRBV18 and TRBJ1-4, the complete variable domain reads NAGVMQNPRHLVRRRGQEARLRCSPMKGHSHVYWYRQLPEEGLKFMVYLQKENIIDESGMPKERFSAEFPKEGPSILRIQQVVRGDSAAYFCASSPGTGNEKLFFGSGTQLSVL.

V gene TRBV29-1 combines with J gene TRBJ1-1, with 9 nucleotides matching TRBD1. The length of the CDR3 is 17 residues. Germline-derived CDR1 and CDR2 are SQVTM and ANQGSEA. V lost 4 bases and J lost 0; bases outside the gene matches: 12. The CDR3 nucleotides are TGCAGCGTTGTCGTCGGACAGGGGATGATCATGAACACTGAAGCTTTCTTT. It encodes CSVVVGQGMIMNTEAFF.

The CDR3 protein is CASSLGNSPLHF. The CDR3 nucleotides are TGTGCCAGCAGCTTGGGCAATTCACCCCTCCACTTT. The chain is built from TRBV7-3 and TRBJ1-6; D unclear. CDR1 and CDR2 from the germline V gene are SGHTA and FQGTGA. V lost 3 bases, J lost 7 bases, and 4 bases lay in between. The CDR3 spans 12 residues.

The chain couples TRBV6-6 to TRBJ1-5, with D perhaps TRBD1 (6 bases). Germline values: CDR1 MNHNY, CDR2 SVGAGI (reference sequence). CDR3 length: 16 residues. V was shortened by 5 bases and J by 2 bases, with 16 bases between the two germline ends. CDR3: CASSPTRGTGNQPQHF. CDR3 sequence (DNA): TGTGCCAGCAGTCCGACCAGGGGTACCGGCAATCAGCCCCAGCATTTT.

The CDR3 coding sequence is TGTGCCATCAGTGATCCTAGGGGACAGAATAATTCACCCCTCCACTTT. Amino acids: CAISDPRGQNNSPLHF. The chain recombines TRBV10-3 with TRBJ1-6, with TRBD1 identical over 7 bases. The V gene's germline CDR1 is ENHRY and CDR2 SYGVKD. J gave up 5 bases and V 3 bases, and 7 bases lay outside the gene matches. The CDR3 loop spans 16 amino acids.

The chain uses TRBV6-5 and TRBJ1-2, with a tentative D call TRBD1 (5 bases). The germline V gene has CDR1 MNHEY and CDR2 SVGAGI. This CDR3 is built from 13 residues. V dropped 4 bases and J dropped 6 bases, with 12 bases sitting between them. For the CDR3, the DNA is TGTGCCAGCAGTTGGGGGGATGGTGATGGCTACACCTTC. Translated, it gives CASSWGDGDGYTF.